The 17 T cell receptor beta chains below were found in one sample sequenced in a study of cytomegalovirus exposure and HLA in healthy donors. PCR involved 60 Vbeta and 13 Jbeta primers. The assay was immunoSEQ multiplex PCR, and TCRdb's table has in-frame clones only and misses some. The sample yields about 120,000 clones, about 79% seen once. The sequenced material came from PBMCs. Receptors were obtained from a man aged 18 to 29 in good health and CMV-seronegative.

The chain carries TRBV6-4 and TRBJ2-7, with 7 bases aligning to TRBD1. J was trimmed by 1 base and V by 0 bases; bases with no gene match: 6. From germline, CDR1 is MRHNA and CDR2 SNTAGT. This CDR3 comprises 16 residues. The CDR3 spells CASSDSDRRWSYEQYV. The CDR3 DNA reads TGTGCCAGCAGTGACTCGGACAGGCGTTGGTCCTACGAGCAGTACGTC.

The count of this clone is one. The genes are TRBV18 and TRBJ1-1; D is unclear. V dropped 2 bases and J dropped 0 bases, with 13 bases sitting between them. The CDR3 is 16 amino acids. Germline V lookup: CDR1 KGHSH, CDR2 LQKENI. CDR3 loop: CASSPTRPALNTEAFF. The CDR3 nucleotides read TGTGCCAGCTCACCAACCAGGCCTGCCTTGAACACTGAAGCTTTCTTT. Looking up the rest from reference TRBV18 and TRBJ1-1 gives the full variable domain: NAGVMQNPRHLVRRRGQEARLRCSPMKGHSHVYWYRQLPEEGLKFMVYLQKENIIDESGMPKERFSAEFPKEGPSILRIQQVVRGDSAAYFCASSPTRPALNTEAFFGQGTRLTVV.

V gene TRBV5-6 combines with J gene TRBJ2-5; 9 bases are a match to TRBD2. The CDR3 spans 16 residues. The germline CDR1 and CDR2 sequences are SGHDT and YYEEEE. The junction had 10 bases not matched to a gene; V was cut back by 2 bases and J by 5 bases. The CDR3 coding sequence is TGTGCCAGCAGCTTCGTTGAGCGGGAGGAAGGGGAGACCCAGTACTTC. Protein: CASSFVEREEGETQYF.

In DNA form, the CDR3 reads TGTGCCAGCCTTAAACAGGTCGTAGGTGAAGCTTTCTTT. As protein: CASLKQVVGEAFF. The chain couples TRBV28 to TRBJ1-1; maybe TRBD1 (5 bases). CDR1 MDHEN and CDR2 SYDVKM come from the germline V gene. V was clipped by 8 bases and J by 7 bases, with 17 bases between them. The CDR3 runs 13 residues.

The gene calls are TRBV18 and TRBJ1-4; 8 positions agree with TRBD1. Losses at the gene ends were 3 bases for V and 2 bases for J; bases not matched to a gene: 8. CDR3 length: 17 residues. From germline, CDR1 is KGHSH and CDR2 LQKENI. CDR3: CASSPSGGGITNEKLFF. The CDR3 DNA reads TGTGCCAGCTCACCCTCAGGGGGCGGAATTACTAATGAAAAACTGTTTTTT.

V usage is TRBV6-6 and J usage is TRBJ2-1; TRBD2 aligns across 14 bases. V gave up 4 bases and J gave up 6 bases; unmatched junction bases: 2. This CDR3 is built from 15 residues. CDR1 and CDR2 from the germline V gene are MNHNY and SVGAGI (reference sequence). The DNA of the CDR3 is TGTGCCAGCAGTTCGGGACTAGCGGGGGCCAATGAGCAGTTCTTC. It is translated as CASSSGLAGANEQFF.

The V and J genes are TRBV27 and TRBJ2-3; D is possibly TRBD2 (6 bases). Trimming stripped 6 bases from V and 1 base from J, with 17 bases between. The CDR3 extends over 16 amino acids. From germline, CDR1 is MNHEY and CDR2 SMNVEV (reference sequence). CDR3 protein: CASRALGGSGTDTQYF. DNA of the CDR3: TGTGCCAGCAGGGCCCTCGGAGGGTCCGGCACAGATACGCAGTATTTT.

The chain has TRBV23-1 and TRBJ2-3; unclear D gene. TRBV23-1 is known as an ORF, though its function is uncertain. This CDR3 has 19 amino acids. V lost 0 bases to trimming and J lost 0 bases, with 19 bases between them. For the CDR3, the DNA is TGCGCCAGCAGTCAATCCATCCCGCCCCTTGGCCCTAGCACAGATACGCAGTATTTT. It codes for CASSQSIPPLGPSTDTQYF.

This clone was observed a few times. The J gene is TRBJ1-1, the V gene TRBV11-2; D is perhaps TRBD1 (5 bases). Per germline, CDR1 SGHAT and CDR2 FQNNGV. CDR3 length: 17 residues. Deletions cut 1 base from V and 2 bases from J, with 17 bases between. The CDR3 reads CASSLVGLGQGNTEAFF. The CDR3 nucleotides read TGTGCCAGCAGCTTAGTCGGATTGGGGCAGGGAAACACTGAAGCTTTCTTT.

The V and J genes are TRBV6-5 and TRBJ2-7, with 9 bases fitting TRBD2. The CDR3 extends over 13 amino acids. Germline trimming cut 3 bases from V and 6 bases from J; bases unmatched to any gene: 3. Germline values: CDR1 MNHEY, CDR2 SVGAGI. The CDR3 protein is CASSYIAGAEQYV. Here the CDR3 DNA reads TGTGCCAGCAGTTATATAGCGGGAGCCGAGCAGTACGTC.

This chain connects TRBV11-2 to TRBJ1-1, with 8 bases aligning to TRBD1. The germline V gene has CDR1 SGHAT and CDR2 FQNNGV. This CDR3 region has 15 residues. The V and J ends lost 2 bases and 4 bases, in that order; junction bases with no gene match: 6. The CDR3: CASSLYQGASTEAFF. In DNA form, the CDR3 reads TGTGCCAGCAGCTTATATCAGGGGGCGAGCACTGAAGCTTTCTTT.

The chain joins TRBV7-2 to TRBJ2-1; a possible D gene is TRBD1 (5 bases). Germline V gene sequence: CDR1 SGHTA, CDR2 FQGNSA. The CDR3 runs 14 residues. V was cut by 4 bases and J by 1 base, with 8 bases left in between. Here the CDR3 reads CASSSRQSYNEQFF. The CDR3, as DNA: TGTGCCAGCAGCTCCCGACAGTCCTACAATGAGCAGTTCTTC. The variable domain in full, with the rest retrieved from reference TRBV7-2 and TRBJ2-1, is GAGVSQSPSNKVTEKGKDVELRCDPISGHTALYWYRQSLGQGLEFLIYFQGNSAPDKSGLPSDRFSAERTGGSVSTLTIQRTQQEDSAVYLCASSSRQSYNEQFFGPGTRLTVL.

This sequence joins TRBV27 and TRBJ2-1; 14 bases are shared with TRBD2. Trimming removed 6 bases from V and 2 bases from J; junction bases left unmatched: 12. Germline loops: CDR1 MNHEY, CDR2 SMNVEV (reference sequence). This CDR3 has 19 amino acids. The CDR3 nucleotides are TGTGCCAGCAGCCACCGGACTAGCGGGAGGCTAAAGACCTACAATGAGCAGTTCTTC. This sequence encodes CASSHRTSGRLKTYNEQFF.

The rearrangement links TRBV5-1 to TRBJ2-7, with TRBD2 matching over 7 bases. The germline gives CDR1 SGHRS, CDR2 YFSETQ. CDR3 length equals 12 residues. The CDR3 DNA is TGCGACGAGGGCGGGAGCTCCTACGAGCAGTACGTC. Encoded protein: CDEGGSSYEQYV.

The CDR3 nucleotides read TGCGCCAGCAGCTTGCTAAGGACCGGAGGAGGAGAGACCCAGTACTTC. Protein sequence: CASSLLRTGGGETQYF. The J gene is TRBJ2-5, the V gene TRBV5-1, with D maybe TRBD2 (5 bases). CDR3 length: 16 amino acids. Germline CDR1 is SGHRS and CDR2 is YFSETQ. The V end was cut by 1 base, the J end by 4 bases, with 17 bases between.

The chain couples TRBV6-1 to TRBJ2-7; 10 positions match TRBD1. The J segment lost 7 bases and the V segment lost 8 bases, leaving 8 bases of the junction unmatched. The CDR3 length is 13 residues. In germline, CDR1 is MNHNS, CDR2 SASEGT. The DNA of the CDR3 is TGTGCCAGCGGCGGGACAGGGGCTCGGGAGCAGTACGTC. Its protein product is CASGGTGAREQYV.

This clone was seen just once. The chain combines TRBV18 with TRBJ2-2, with 7 bases lining up with TRBD2. The germline V gene has CDR1 KGHSH and CDR2 LQKENI. The CDR3 runs to 18 residues. V trimming: 4 bases; J trimming: 0 bases; junction bases outside the gene matches: 11. In DNA, the CDR3 is TGTGCCAGCTCACTTACCGGGACTACAAGCGCGAACACCGGGGAGCTGTTTTTT. The encoded protein is CASSLTGTTSANTGELFF.